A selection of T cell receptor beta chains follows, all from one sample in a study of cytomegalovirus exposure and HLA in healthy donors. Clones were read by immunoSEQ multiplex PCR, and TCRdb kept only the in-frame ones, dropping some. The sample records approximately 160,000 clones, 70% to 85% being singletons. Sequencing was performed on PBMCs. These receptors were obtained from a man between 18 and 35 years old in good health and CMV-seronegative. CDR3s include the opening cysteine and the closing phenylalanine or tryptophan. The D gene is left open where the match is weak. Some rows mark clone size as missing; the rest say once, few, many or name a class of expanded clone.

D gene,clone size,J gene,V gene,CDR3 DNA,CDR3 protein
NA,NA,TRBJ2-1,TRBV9,TGTGCCAGCAGCGTAGGGCGACTCAATGAGCAGTTCTTC,CASSVGRLNEQFF
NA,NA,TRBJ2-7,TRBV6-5,TGTGCCAGCAGTTACAGTAGCTCCTACGAGCAGTACTTC,CASSYSSSYEQYF
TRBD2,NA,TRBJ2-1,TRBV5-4,TGTGCCAGCAGCTTGGCCGGCGGGAGGGCCCCCAATGAGCAGTTCTTC,CASSLAGGRAPNEQFF
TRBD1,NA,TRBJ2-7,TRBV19,TGTGCCAGTAGTACCGACAGGGGAGGTAGGGAGCAGTACTTC,CASSTDRGGREQYF
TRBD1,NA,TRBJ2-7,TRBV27,TGTGCCAGCAGGGGAAGGACAGGACTCTACGAGCAGTACTTC,CASRGRTGLYEQYF
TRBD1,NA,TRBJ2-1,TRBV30,TGTGCCTGGAGTACTACAGGGGGCGCAGAGCAGTTCTTC,CAWSTTGGAEQFF
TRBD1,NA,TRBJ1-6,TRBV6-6,TGTGCCACGACAGGGGGCGATAAAAGTTCACCCCTCCACTTT,CATTGGDKSSPLHF
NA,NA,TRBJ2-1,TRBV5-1,TGCGCCAGCAGCTTGTGGCTTCCGGGAGAGTTCAATGAGCAGTTCTTC,CASSLWLPGEFNEQFF
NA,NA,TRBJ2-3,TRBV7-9,TGTGCCAGCAGCTTAGTCACATATACGCAGTATTTT,CASSLVTYTQYF
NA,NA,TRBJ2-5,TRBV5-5,TGTGCCAGCAGCCTAGGCCTGAAGAGGAACCCAATCCAAGAGACCCAGTACTTC,CASSLGLKRNPIQETQYF
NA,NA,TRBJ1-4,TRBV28,TGTGCCAGCAGTCCCCCCTCCAGGGGTGCTAATGAAAAACTGTTTTTT,CASSPPSRGANEKLFF
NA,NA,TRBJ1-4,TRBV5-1,TGCGCCAGCAGCTTCGGGGGGCAAGGGGACGAAAAACTGTTTTTT,CASSFGGQGDEKLFF
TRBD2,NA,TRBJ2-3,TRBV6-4,TGTGCCAGCAGTGCGACTAGCGGCAGCACAGATACGCAGTATTTT,CASSATSGSTDTQYF
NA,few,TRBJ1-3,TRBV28,TGTGCCAGCAGTCCCCAACCCACAGGGACTGGAAACACCATATATTTT,CASSPQPTGTGNTIYF
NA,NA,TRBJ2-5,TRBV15,TGTGCCACCAGCAGACGAGACTCTCGGTGGGAGACCCAGTACTTC,CATSRRDSRWETQYF
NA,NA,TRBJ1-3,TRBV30,TGTGCCTGGAGTCTGGGGGGTTCGAGGGCCTCTGGAAACACCATATATTTT,CAWSLGGSRASGNTIYF
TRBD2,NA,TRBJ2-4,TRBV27,TGTGCCAGCAGTCAGGGACTAGAGCAGTACTTC,CASSQGLEQYF
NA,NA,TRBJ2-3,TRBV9,TGTGCCAGCAGCGTAGAGTTGGGCTACCCCACAGATACGCAGTATTTT,CASSVELGYPTDTQYF
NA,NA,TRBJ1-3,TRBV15,TGTGCCACCAGCGATCACAGGAGGGACTCTGGAAACACCATATATTTT,CATSDHRRDSGNTIYF
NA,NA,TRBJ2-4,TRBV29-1,TGCAGCGTTCTACCAAGAACAGGGACCATTCAGTACTTC,CSVLPRTGTIQYF
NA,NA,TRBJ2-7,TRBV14,TGTGCCAGCAGCCAAGGGTTCGGCCTTAGCGCTACCTACGAGCAGTACTTC,CASSQGFGLSATYEQYF
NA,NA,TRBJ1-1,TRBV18,TGTGCCAGCTCATCAAACACTGAAGCTTTCTTT,CASSSNTEAFF
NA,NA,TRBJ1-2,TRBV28,TGTGCCAGCAGTCCTCCAGGGGAAGTAGTCGGCTACACCTTC,CASSPPGEVVGYTF
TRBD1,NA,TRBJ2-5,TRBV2,TGTGCCAGCAGTCCAAAGACAGGGTGGTCAGAGACCCAGTACTTC,CASSPKTGWSETQYF
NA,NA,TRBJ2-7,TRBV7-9,TGTGCCAGCAGCTTCGGTGGGGGCATAGACGAGCAGTACTTC,CASSFGGGIDEQYF
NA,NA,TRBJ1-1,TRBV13,TGTGCCAGCAGCACCCTAGGGGGGAACACTGAAGCTTTCTTT,CASSTLGGNTEAFF
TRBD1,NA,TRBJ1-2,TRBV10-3,TGTGCCATCAGTGTACAGGGACAGAATTATGGCTACACCTTC,CAISVQGQNYGYTF
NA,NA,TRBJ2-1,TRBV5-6,TGTGCCAGCAGCCCAGGACAGAACAATGAGCAGTTCTTC,CASSPGQNNEQFF
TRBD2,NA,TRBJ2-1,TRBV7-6,TGTGCCAGCAGCTTAGGCGGGGGTGAGCAGTTCTTC,CASSLGGGEQFF
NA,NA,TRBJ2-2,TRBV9,TGTGCCAGCAGCGTAGCCGGGGGCGGGGAGCTGTTTTTT,CASSVAGGGELFF
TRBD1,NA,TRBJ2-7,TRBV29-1,TGCAGCGTTAGACCAGGGGGCCTGAGCTCCTACGAGCAGTACTTC,CSVRPGGLSSYEQYF
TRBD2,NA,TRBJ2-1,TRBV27,TGTGCCAGCAGTTTACTCTCACCTACACTAGCGGTGTACAATGAGCAGTTCTTC,CASSLLSPTLAVYNEQFF
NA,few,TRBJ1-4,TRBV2,TGTGCCAGCAGTGCGGGGGGGCCCGGAGAAAAACTGTTTTTT,CASSAGGPGEKLFF
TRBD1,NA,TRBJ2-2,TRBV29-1,TGCAGCGTAGCTAGACAGGGTAGCCCCGGGGAGCTGTTTTTT,CSVARQGSPGELFF
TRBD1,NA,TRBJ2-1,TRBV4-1,TGCGCCAGCAGCCAAGTCCTACAGGGGTTGGGCAATGAGCAGTTCTTC,CASSQVLQGLGNEQFF
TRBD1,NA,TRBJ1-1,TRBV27,TGTGCCAGCAGTCCACCGAGACAGGGGGCCGGGAACACTGAAGCTTTCTTT,CASSPPRQGAGNTEAFF
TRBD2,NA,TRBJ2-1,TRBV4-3,TGCGCCAGCAGCCATAGCGGGAGCTCCTACAATGAGCAGTTCTTC,CASSHSGSSYNEQFF
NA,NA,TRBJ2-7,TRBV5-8,TGTGCCAGCAGCTTGGATAACGAGCAGTACTTC,CASSLDNEQYF
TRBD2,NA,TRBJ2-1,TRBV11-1,TGTGCCAGCAGCTTAACGGAAGGGAGGGCGACCAATGAGCAGTTCTTC,CASSLTEGRATNEQFF
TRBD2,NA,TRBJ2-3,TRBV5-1,TGCGCCAGCAGCACCGGACTAGCGGGTGGGGATTCCACAGATACGCAGTATTTT,CASSTGLAGGDSTDTQYF
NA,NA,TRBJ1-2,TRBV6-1,TGTGCCAGCAGTGGAGGGCGGGGGACCACCGACGATAGGATTTATGGCTACACCTTC,CASSGGRGTTDDRIYGYTF
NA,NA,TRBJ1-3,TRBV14,TGTGCCAGCAGCCAGATAGAACAGGGAAACACCATATATTTT,CASSQIEQGNTIYF
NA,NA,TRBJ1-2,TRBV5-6,TGTGCCAGCAGCTTGGCGGGGGGAGGCTACACCTTC,CASSLAGGGYTF
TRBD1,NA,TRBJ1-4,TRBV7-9,TGTGCGATTACGGGCAGGGGGCTTTCTTTGAATGAAAAACTGTTTTTT,CAITGRGLSLNEKLFF
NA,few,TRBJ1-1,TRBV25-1,TGTGCCAGCAGTCGAGGGACTGAAGCTTTCTTT,CASSRGTEAFF
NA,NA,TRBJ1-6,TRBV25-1,TGTGCCAGCAGTTATTCTAATTCACCCCTCCACTTT,CASSYSNSPLHF
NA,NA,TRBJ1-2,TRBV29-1,TGCAGCGTTGAAAGCCCGATCCGGGGTGGCTACACCTTC,CSVESPIRGGYTF
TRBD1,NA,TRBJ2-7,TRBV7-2,TGTGCCAGCAGCTTTGTAGGACAGGGGTACGAGCAGTACTTC,CASSFVGQGYEQYF
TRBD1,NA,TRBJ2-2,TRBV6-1,TGTGCCAGCAGGACCTCGACAGGGGTGTCCGGGGAGCTGTTTTTT,CASRTSTGVSGELFF
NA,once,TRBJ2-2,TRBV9,TGTGCCAGCAGCCCAGGCACTAGCCGAAACGGGGAGCTGTTTTTT,CASSPGTSRNGELFF
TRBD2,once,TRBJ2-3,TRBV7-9,TGTGCCAGCAGCTTCGGGACTAGCGGGGGGGCGTGGGATACGCAGTATTTT,CASSFGTSGGAWDTQYF
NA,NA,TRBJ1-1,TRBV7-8,TGTGCCAGCAGCTTAGTCGGGGGTAACACTGAAGCTTTCTTT,CASSLVGGNTEAFF
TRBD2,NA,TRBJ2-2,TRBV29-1,TGCAGCGTCGCCACTAGCGGGACCGGCGGGGAGCTGTTTTTT,CSVATSGTGGELFF
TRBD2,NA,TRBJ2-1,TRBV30,TGTGCCTGGAGTGTCGGGGCGGGGGACAATGAGCAGTTCTTC,CAWSVGAGDNEQFF
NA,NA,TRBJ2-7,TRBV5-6,TGTGCCAGCAGCTTAATTCCGTACGAGCAGTACTTC,CASSLIPYEQYF
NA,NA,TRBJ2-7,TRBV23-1,TGCGCCAGCAGTCACACGGGACATGACTGCTACGAGCAGTACTTC,CASSHTGHDCYEQYF
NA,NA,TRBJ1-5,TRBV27,TGTGCCAGCAGCACTCACGGGGTGAGCAATCAGCCCCAGCATTTT,CASSTHGVSNQPQHF
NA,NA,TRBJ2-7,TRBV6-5,TGTGCCAGCAGTTATTTCCCGGGGAGGACCTACGAGCAGTACTTC,CASSYFPGRTYEQYF